This T cell receptor (beta chain) was documented in a study of HIV-infected patients and healthy controls. This clonotype was observed at least ten times. One entry per CDR3 protein, called by TCRdb with MiXCR from the 5' RACE reads. The repertoire holds 15,000 to 20,000 distinct CDR3 sequences, with 15% to 20% as singletons. The TCR comes from a human donor in good health. Sequencing was carried out using CD8+ T cells from blood.

The CDR3 is CASRGTAETNTEAFF. The CDR3 DNA reads as TGTGCCAGCCGCGGGACAGCCGAAACGAACACTGAAGCTTTCTTT. The V gene is TRBV11-2, the J gene TRBJ1-1, with 7 nucleotides matching TRBD1. J gave up 1 base and V 8 bases, and 10 bases lay outside the gene matches. Germline assignment: CDR1 SGHAT and CDR2 FQNNGV. The CDR3 runs 15 residues.